The TCR beta chain under discussion was sequenced for a study of T-cell memory formation after mild COVID-19. In the study overall: Each donor largely had its own TCR clusters.

Overall study results and limits: Day 15 to 85 contracting clones showed balanced CD4/CD8; day 15 to 37 expanders favored CD4+. Second-wave clones with a day 37 peak had unconfirmed SARS-CoV-2 specificity.

This clonotype was found a few times. No antigen is known for it. The germline V gene encodes CDR1 SGHRS and CDR2 YFSETQ. This CDR3 contains 14 residues. Trimming stripped 5 bases from V and 1 base from J, with 9 bases between. A 5'RACE reaction primed in the constant segment made cDNA libraries of TCR alpha and TCR beta, and these carried sample barcodes and UMIs. One entry per CDR3 protein results from TCRdb running MiXCR on the 5' RACE reads. This sample has just under 150,000 distinct CDR3 sequences, with 6% found just once. The receptor was isolated from an adult woman who had mild COVID-19 (a few samples of this study predate the infection). Cell type and time point are not known. Sequenced material: PBMCs or a T cell subset sorted from them (not recorded which). This chain links TRBV5-1 with TRBJ2-2, with a tentative D call TRBD2 (6 bases). CDR3 residues: CASSEGLNTGELFF. The CDR3 nucleotides read TGCGCCAGCAGTGAGGGACTGAACACCGGGGAGCTGTTTTTT.